This T cell receptor beta chain is from a study of metastatic and nonmetastatic thyroid tumors. Regarding the study as a whole: Benign nodules were reported to have significantly lower TCR beta diversity than malignant thyroid tumors, in blood and tumor.

Ahead of thyroid surgery, no patient had received treatment of any kind. In the case of this clone: Its antigen is undetermined. Its ends do not fully match the called genes, so a read error is possible. The sample has other DNA sequences that encode this CDR3 too.

Using MiXCR, TCRdb re-called clones from the PCR reads. Here the sample spans 29,000 or so clones, roughly 4.2% being singletons. The receptor comes from a female donor with papillary thyroid cancer or a benign thyroid nodule (not recorded which). Some clones in this sample may be carry-over from other donors' samples. Sequences were obtained from blood.

The CDR3 bases are TGCAGCGCTATTAACCGGGACCGGACCCTCGATGAGCAGTTCTTC. It specifies CSAINRDRTLDEQFF. The chain couples TRBV20-1 to TRBJ2-1; possibly TRBD1 or TRBD2 for D (5 bases each). The CDR3 has 15 amino acids. Germline V lookup: CDR1 DFQATT, CDR2 SNEGSKA (reference sequence).